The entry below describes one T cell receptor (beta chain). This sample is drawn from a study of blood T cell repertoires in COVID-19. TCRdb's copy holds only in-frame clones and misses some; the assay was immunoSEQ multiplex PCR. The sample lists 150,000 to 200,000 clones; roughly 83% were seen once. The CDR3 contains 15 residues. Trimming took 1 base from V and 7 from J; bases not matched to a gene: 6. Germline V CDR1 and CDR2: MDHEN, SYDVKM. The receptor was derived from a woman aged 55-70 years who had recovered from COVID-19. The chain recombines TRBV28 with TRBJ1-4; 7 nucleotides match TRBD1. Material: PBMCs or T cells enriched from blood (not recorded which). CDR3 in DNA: TGTGCCAGCAGTTTATCCGGGACAGTGGGTGAAAAACTGTTTTTT. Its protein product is CASSLSGTVGEKLFF.